The clone carrying this T cell receptor beta chain was observed a handful of times. Its antigen remains unknown. V lost 4 bases and J lost 5; bases outside the gene matches: 10. CDR1 and CDR2 (germline): SEHNR, FQNEAQ (reference sequence). The CDR3 spans 16 residues. A quantitative 5'-RACE method, one with molecular barcodes, was used to make TCR beta libraries. TCRdb called the 5' RACE reads again in MiXCR, with one record for every CDR3 protein. This table holds a few hundred thousand distinct CDR3 sequences, less than 9.5% found once. This record belongs to a study of CD8 T cells in ankylosing spondylitis. General study points: In reactive arthritis synovial fluid and blood, some motif variants had been reported before. Apparently characteristic of ankylosing spondylitis blood was a TCR beta motif (fewer than 10 highly homologous variants). Disease-linked clones were reportedly significantly enriched in matched ankylosing spondylitis synovial fluid.

The sequenced sample was blood, either unsorted or a sorted T cell fraction (not recorded which). This sequence was found in a male donor with ankylosing spondylitis. This rearrangement joins TRBV7-9 to TRBJ2-5, with 10 bases identical to TRBD1. This chain's CDR3 is CASSSGGTGVGETQYF. CDR3 coding DNA: TGTGCCAGCAGCTCGGGGGGGACAGGGGTCGGCGAGACCCAGTACTTC.